This is a list of T cell receptor beta chains from one sample in a study of regulatory T cells in long-lasting Graves disease. TCRdb reprocessed the multiplex PCR reads via MiXCR and lists one record per CDR3 protein. The data hold fewer than 650,000 distinct CDR3 sequences, with 16% observed a single time. This sample also appeared in a second study, on T cells in Graves' hyperthyroidism and ophthalmopathy.

The specimen comprised peripheral blood mononuclear cells (PBMCs), sampled at new diagnosis, from a patient treated with antithyroid drugs. These TCRs come from a woman younger than 45 with Graves disease. CDR3s include the opening cysteine and the closing phenylalanine or tryptophan. The D gene is left open where the match is weak. Clone size appears in some rows only: once, few, many, or a class for an expanded clone.

v_call: TRBV28
clone_size: many
d_call: -
j_call: TRBJ2-5
cdr3_aa: CASSPGQNQETQYF
cdr3_nt: TGCGCCAGCAGCCCCGGACAGAACCAAGAGACCCAGTACTTC

v_call: TRBV20-1
clone_size: -
d_call: TRBD2
j_call: TRBJ2-1
cdr3_aa: CSVASSGAPVGYNEQFF
cdr3_nt: TGCAGTGTAGCGTCTAGCGGGGCCCCTGTTGGCTACAATGAGCAGTTCTTC

v_call: TRBV30
clone_size: many
d_call: -
j_call: TRBJ1-5
cdr3_aa: CAWNMGVQPQHF
cdr3_nt: TGTGCCTGGAACATGGGGGTACAGCCCCAGCATTTT

v_call: TRBV15
clone_size: -
d_call: -
j_call: TRBJ2-7
cdr3_aa: CATSRDRDLLGYEQYF
cdr3_nt: TGTGCCACCAGCAGAGATCGGGATCTTCTGGGGTACGAGCAGTACTTC

v_call: TRBV12-3/TRBV12-4
clone_size: few
d_call: TRBD1
j_call: TRBJ1-3
cdr3_aa: CASSWGDRGLSEGNTIYF
cdr3_nt: TGTGCCAGCAGTTGGGGGGACAGGGGTTTAAGCGAAGGAAACACCATATATTTT

v_call: TRBV27
clone_size: -
d_call: TRBD1
j_call: TRBJ1-2
cdr3_aa: CASSLGTGDGYIF
cdr3_nt: TGTGCCAGCAGTTTAGGGACAGGGGATGGCTACATCTTC

v_call: TRBV6-1
clone_size: many
d_call: -
j_call: TRBJ1-3
cdr3_aa: CASSPDRYSGNTIYF
cdr3_nt: TGTGCCAGCAGCCCCGACAGATACTCTGGAAACACCATATATTTT

v_call: TRBV7-9
clone_size: -
d_call: TRBD1
j_call: TRBJ2-1
cdr3_aa: CASSPMDRGGNNEQFF
cdr3_nt: TGTGCCAGCAGCCCGATGGACAGGGGAGGTAACAATGAGCAGTTCTTC

v_call: TRBV6-5
clone_size: -
d_call: TRBD2
j_call: TRBJ2-5
cdr3_aa: CASSYLPLAGGKTQYF
cdr3_nt: TGTGCCAGCAGCTACCTACCACTAGCGGGGGGGAAGACCCAGTACTTC

v_call: TRBV28
clone_size: many
d_call: -
j_call: TRBJ2-1
cdr3_aa: CASSLKSVLVAYNEQFF
cdr3_nt: TGTGCCAGCAGTTTAAAATCTGTTCTAGTTGCCTACAATGAGCAGTTCTTC

v_call: TRBV20-1
clone_size: -
d_call: -
j_call: TRBJ2-1
cdr3_aa: CSARVSKGIRLYEQFF
cdr3_nt: TGCAGTGCTAGAGTTTCAAAGGGTATACGATTGTATGAGCAGTTCTTC

v_call: TRBV11-3
clone_size: many
d_call: TRBD2
j_call: TRBJ2-2
cdr3_aa: CASSFISGSFTGELFF
cdr3_nt: TGTGCCAGCAGCTTTATCAGCGGGAGTTTCACCGGGGAGCTGTTTTTT

v_call: TRBV20-1
clone_size: many
d_call: TRBD2
j_call: TRBJ2-5
cdr3_aa: CSARDPAGAIEETQYF
cdr3_nt: TGCAGTGCTAGAGATCCAGCGGGAGCGATCGAAGAGACCCAGTACTTC

v_call: TRBV3-1
clone_size: few
d_call: -
j_call: TRBJ2-5
cdr3_aa: CASSIRGKGQETQYF
cdr3_nt: TGTGCCAGCAGCATCCGGGGTAAAGGGCAAGAGACCCAGTACTTC

v_call: TRBV19
clone_size: few
d_call: TRBD2
j_call: TRBJ2-5
cdr3_aa: CASRDLGGEKETQYF
cdr3_nt: TGTGCCAGTAGGGACTTGGGGGGGGAAAAAGAGACCCAGTACTTC

v_call: TRBV7-2
clone_size: many
d_call: TRBD2
j_call: TRBJ2-4
cdr3_aa: CASSPARRRETVQYF
cdr3_nt: TGTGCCAGCAGCCCGGCCCGACGGCGGGAGACAGTACAGTACTTC

v_call: TRBV5-4
clone_size: -
d_call: -
j_call: TRBJ1-1
cdr3_aa: CASSLVGALNTEAFF
cdr3_nt: TGTGCCAGCAGCCTGGTAGGGGCTCTGAACACTGAAGCTTTCTTT

v_call: TRBV19
clone_size: few
d_call: TRBD1
j_call: TRBJ2-1
cdr3_aa: CASSPGQGVLYNEQFF
cdr3_nt: TGTGCCAGTAGTCCCGGACAGGGGGTACTATACAATGAGCAGTTCTTC

v_call: TRBV12-3/TRBV12-4
clone_size: many
d_call: -
j_call: TRBJ1-6
cdr3_aa: CASSLAYRGNSPLHF
cdr3_nt: TGTGCCAGCAGTTTGGCATACCGGGGAAATTCACCCCTCCACTTT

v_call: TRBV20-1
clone_size: many
d_call: -
j_call: TRBJ2-7
cdr3_aa: CSASPTGSYEQYF
cdr3_nt: TGCAGTGCTAGCCCAACAGGGTCCTACGAGCAGTACTTC

v_call: TRBV20-1
clone_size: -
d_call: -
j_call: TRBJ2-1
cdr3_aa: CSARTSDNEQFF
cdr3_nt: TGCAGTGCAAGGACAAGCGACAATGAGCAGTTCTTC

v_call: TRBV27
clone_size: many
d_call: TRBD1
j_call: TRBJ2-7
cdr3_aa: CASSSVDRGLYEQYF
cdr3_nt: TGTGCCAGCAGTTCCGTGGACAGGGGGCTCTACGAGCAGTACTTC

v_call: TRBV20-1
clone_size: many
d_call: TRBD2
j_call: TRBJ2-1
cdr3_aa: CSASTYELAGVESEQFF
cdr3_nt: TGCAGTGCTAGCACTTATGAACTAGCGGGAGTGGAAAGTGAGCAGTTCTTC

v_call: TRBV29-1
clone_size: -
d_call: -
j_call: TRBJ2-3
cdr3_aa: CSARTRPNTQYF
cdr3_nt: TGCAGCGCAAGGACTCGACCAAATACGCAGTATTTT

v_call: TRBV12-3/TRBV12-4
clone_size: -
d_call: -
j_call: TRBJ2-7
cdr3_aa: CASSLEGNPYDQYF
cdr3_nt: TGTGCCAGCAGTTTAGAAGGGAACCCCTACGATCAGTACTTC

v_call: TRBV28
clone_size: once
d_call: TRBD1
j_call: TRBJ1-4
cdr3_aa: CASSGLETGGTTNEKLFF
cdr3_nt: TGTGCCAGCAGCGGCTTAGAGACAGGGGGGACAACTAATGAAAAACTGTTTTTT

v_call: TRBV5-6
clone_size: -
d_call: -
j_call: TRBJ1-2
cdr3_aa: CASSPPRGSGYTF
cdr3_nt: TGTGCCAGCAGCCCCCCGCGGGGTAGCGGCTACACCTTC

v_call: TRBV7-9
clone_size: -
d_call: -
j_call: TRBJ1-4
cdr3_aa: CASSLSAGGEKLFF
cdr3_nt: TGTGCCAGCAGCTTAAGTGCGGGGGGTGAAAAACTGTTTTTT

v_call: TRBV16
clone_size: many
d_call: -
j_call: TRBJ1-2
cdr3_aa: CASSQSFSEYGYTF
cdr3_nt: TGTGCCAGCAGCCAATCCTTTTCGGAATATGGCTACACCTTC

v_call: TRBV27
clone_size: many
d_call: -
j_call: TRBJ1-5
cdr3_aa: CASRLYSNQPQHF
cdr3_nt: TGTGCCAGCAGACTTTATAGCAATCAGCCCCAGCATTTT

v_call: TRBV7-6
clone_size: few
d_call: TRBD1
j_call: TRBJ2-7
cdr3_aa: CASSLGGAGGFYEQYF
cdr3_nt: TGTGCCAGCAGCTTAGGCGGGGCAGGGGGCTTTTACGAGCAGTACTTC

v_call: TRBV28
clone_size: many
d_call: -
j_call: TRBJ2-7
cdr3_aa: CASRFRGYEQYF
cdr3_nt: TGTGCCAGCAGATTCAGAGGTTACGAGCAGTACTTC

v_call: TRBV2
clone_size: many
d_call: TRBD1
j_call: TRBJ2-5
cdr3_aa: CASSVGTGGYETQYF
cdr3_nt: TGTGCCAGCAGTGTCGGAACAGGGGGGTATGAGACCCAGTACTTC

v_call: TRBV27
clone_size: many
d_call: -
j_call: TRBJ2-1
cdr3_aa: CASRERGNEQFF
cdr3_nt: TGTGCCAGCAGAGAAAGAGGCAATGAGCAGTTCTTC

v_call: TRBV12-3/TRBV12-4
clone_size: many
d_call: -
j_call: TRBJ1-5
cdr3_aa: CASSSAGVSNQPQHF
cdr3_nt: TGTGCCAGCAGTTCCGCAGGGGTTAGCAATCAGCCCCAGCATTTT

v_call: TRBV30
clone_size: few
d_call: -
j_call: TRBJ2-2
cdr3_aa: CAWSVVAAGELFF
cdr3_nt: TGTGCCTGGAGTGTAGTGGCTGCCGGGGAGCTGTTTTTT

v_call: TRBV6-1
clone_size: many
d_call: TRBD1
j_call: TRBJ1-4
cdr3_aa: CASSGQGALEKLFF
cdr3_nt: TGTGCCAGCAGTGGACAGGGGGCGTTGGAAAAACTGTTTTTT

v_call: TRBV4-1
clone_size: -
d_call: TRBD1
j_call: TRBJ1-2
cdr3_aa: CASSQGWGQAGGGYTF
cdr3_nt: TGCGCCAGCAGCCAAGGCTGGGGACAGGCAGGTGGTGGCTACACCTTC

v_call: TRBV2
clone_size: -
d_call: -
j_call: TRBJ1-1
cdr3_aa: CASRPRRLNTEAFF
cdr3_nt: TGTGCCAGCAGGCCGCGCAGACTGAACACTGAAGCTTTCTTT